The 3 T cell receptor beta chains listed next were all sequenced from one sample in a study of control samples from healthy donors and cancer patients. Generated by immunoSEQ multiplex PCR, the TCRdb table keeps only in-frame clones and is missing some. The sample holds roughly 180,000 clones; around 93% are singletons and the top ten take over 4%. Sequences were obtained from blood. These receptors were taken from a woman between 55 and 75 years old in good health.

V and J are TRBV11-3 and TRBJ2-7; maybe TRBD1 (5 bases). The V and J ends lost 4 bases and 2 bases respectively, with 12 bases between them. This CDR3 has 14 amino acids. Per germline, CDR1 SGHNT and CDR2 YENEEA. CDR3 DNA: TGTGCCAGCAGCTCCGCGCCAGGGCCCTACGAGCAGTACTTC. The encoded protein is CASSSAPGPYEQYF.

This clone was recorded only once. The gene calls are TRBV9 and TRBJ2-1; D perhaps matches TRBD1 (6 bases). V gave up 4 bases and J gave up 11 bases, with 16 bases separating them. The V gene's germline CDR1 is SGDLS and CDR2 YYNGEE. The length of the CDR3 is 13 residues. Written as DNA, the CDR3 is TGTGCCAGCAGCCCAACGACAGGCACTCAGCAGTTCTTC. Residues: CASSPTTGTQQFF.

This chain joins TRBV4-3 and TRBJ1-2; no clear D. Germline V lookup: CDR1 LGHNA, CDR2 YSLEER. The ends were cut back, 4 bases at V and 4 bases at J, with 13 bases in the middle. The CDR3 covers 14 residues. Here the CDR3 DNA reads TGCGCCAGCAGCCCCTACCCGAGGTTCTATGGCTACACCTTC. Amino acids: CASSPYPRFYGYTF.